These 25 T cell receptor beta chains were all obtained from the same sample, sequenced in a study of T cell repertoires in cytomegalovirus infection. TCRdb re-analysed the reads in MiXCR, keeping a single row per CDR3 protein. Here the sample spans 550,000 to 850,000 distinct CDR3 sequences, around 31% being singletons. What these receptors recognize is not known. Sequenced here: cultured PBMCs, sampled from culture after CMV antigen stimulation. These receptors were collected from a human donor in good health (CMV status not recorded). Some clones in this sample may be carry-over from other donors' samples.

The V and J genes are TRBV2 and TRBJ2-3, with D hard to call. Trimming left V 7 bases short and J 1 base short, with 6 bases between. The germline CDR1 and CDR2 sequences are SNHLY and FYNNEI. The length of the CDR3 is 12 residues. CDR3 nucleotide sequence: TGTGCCAGCAATTTGGGCACAGATACGCAGTATTTT. Translated, it gives CASNLGTDTQYF. The full variable domain, rest sourced from reference TRBV2 and TRBJ2-3, is EPEVTQTPSHQVTQMGQEVILRCVPISNHLYFYWYRQILGQKVEFLVSFYNNEISEKSEIFDDQFSVERPDGSNFTLKIRSTKLEDSAMYFCASNLGTDTQYFGPGTRLTVL.

This clonotype was observed a handful of times. This chain's CDR3 is CASSTNRDGTQYF. The CDR3 region has the DNA TGTGCCAGCAGTACAAACAGGGACGGTACGCAGTATTTT. This rearrangement joins TRBV6-2 or TRBV6-3 to TRBJ2-3, with TRBD1 as a possible D gene (6 bases). From germline, CDR1 is MNHEY and CDR2 SVGEGT. The germline V and J ends were trimmed by 5 bases and 8 bases, with 14 bases remaining between them. The CDR3 contains 13 residues.

The rearrangement joins TRBV20-1 to TRBJ2-5; D is perhaps TRBD1 (5 bases). This CDR3 is 13 amino acids long. Trimming shortened V by 5 bases and J by 5 bases, and 15 bases separated the two germline ends. The germline CDR1 and CDR2 sequences are DFQATT and SNEGSKA (reference sequence). CDR3 residues: CSAPGSALETQYF. The CDR3 DNA sequence: TGCAGTGCTCCAGGGTCTGCGTTGGAGACCCAGTACTTC.

The chain employs TRBV12-3 or TRBV12-4 and TRBJ1-1; D call uncertain. This CDR3 has 11 residues. Trimming took 5 bases from V and 11 from J, leaving 12 bases between them. The CDR3 region is CASSRADVAFF. In DNA, the CDR3 is TGTGCCAGCAGTAGGGCCGATGTGGCTTTCTTT.

This clonotype appeared a few times. The rearrangement joins TRBV7-2 to TRBJ1-6, with TRBD1 as a possible D gene (5 bases). Germline CDR1 reads SGHTA; CDR2 reads FQGNSA. V lost 2 bases to trimming and J lost 9 bases, with 14 bases between them. There are 15 residues in the CDR3. CDR3 nucleotide sequence: TGTGCCAGCAGCTTATCCGTCCAGGGTGGTTCACCCCTCCACTTT. Translated: CASSLSVQGGSPLHF.

This clonotype was counted between two and nine times. This sequence joins TRBV11-2 and TRBJ1-1; D gene ambiguous. CDR1 is SGHAT, CDR2 FQNNGV, per germline. There are 14 residues in the CDR3. Trimming removed 2 bases from V and 1 base from J, with 8 bases in between. CDR3 DNA: TGTGCCAGCAGCTTAAGCCTGGGGAACACTGAAGCTTTCTTT. This gives the protein CASSLSLGNTEAFF.

A few counts support this clonotype. The chain couples TRBV7-2 to TRBJ2-5, with TRBD2 matching over 9 bases. Germline-derived CDR1 and CDR2 are SGHTA and FQGNSA. The CDR3 has 16 amino acids. The V and J ends lost 1 base and 4 bases, in that order; junction bases with no gene match: 7. The CDR3 here is CASSLVPAGGRETQYF. CDR3 nucleotide sequence: TGTGCCAGCAGCTTAGTGCCAGCGGGGGGCCGAGAGACCCAGTACTTC.

The CDR3 loop is CASSPPGPPGMETQYF. In DNA, the CDR3 is TGTGCCAGCTCACCACCGGGACCACCAGGGATGGAGACCCAGTACTTC. The rearrangement links TRBV18 to TRBJ2-5, with D possibly being TRBD1 or TRBD2 (5 bases each). The CDR3 is 16 residues long. The germline CDR1 and CDR2 sequences are KGHSH and LQKENI. The V end lost 0 bases, the J end lost 5 bases, and 16 bases lay between the germline ends.

The rearrangement joins TRBV6-2 or TRBV6-3 to TRBJ1-2, with D perhaps TRBD1 (5 bases). Germline V gene lookup returns CDR1 MNHEY and CDR2 SVGEGT. This CDR3 spans 16 amino acids. The V and J ends lost 2 bases and 0 bases respectively, with 13 bases between them. The CDR3 bases are TGTGCCAGCAGTTACAGGGGACCCCGAGCTAACTATGGCTACACCTTC. Encoded protein: CASSYRGPRANYGYTF.

This clonotype has just a few counts. A clone one base away is much larger, so this may be a read error. The V and J genes are TRBV5-6 and TRBJ1-2; D gene unclear. CDR1 is SGHDT and CDR2 is YYEEEE in the germline V gene. Trimming stripped 0 bases from V and 0 bases from J, with 6 bases between. This CDR3 has 14 amino acids. In DNA form, the CDR3 reads TGTGCCAGCAGCTTGGACAGAACTAACTATGGCTACACCTTC. Its translation is CASSLDRTNYGYTF.

This clonotype was counted many times. V usage is TRBV7-2 and J usage is TRBJ2-1; TRBD2 might be the D (5 bases). CDR1 is SGHTA, CDR2 FQGNSA, per germline. CDR3 length equals 16 residues. Trimming took off 1 base at V and 1 base at J, with 11 bases between the two ends. The CDR3 loop reads CASSLVAGASYNEQFF. The CDR3 region has the DNA TGTGCCAGCAGCTTAGTGGCGGGTGCTTCCTACAATGAGCAGTTCTTC.

The CDR3 sequence is CASSYSFPDTSGGYTF. DNA of the CDR3: TGTGCCAGCAGTTACTCGTTCCCTGACACGTCTGGTGGCTACACCTTC. The chain recombines TRBV6-2 or TRBV6-3 with TRBJ1-2; D is unclear. V lost 0 bases and J lost 7, with 18 bases in between. This CDR3 comprises 16 residues. The germline V gene encodes CDR1 MNHEY and CDR2 SVGEGT.

The V gene is TRBV20-1, the J gene TRBJ1-6, with 8 nucleotides matching TRBD1. After removal of 6 bases from V and 11 bases from J, the junction contained 12 bases not matched to a gene. Germline CDR1 reads DFQATT; CDR2 reads SNEGSKA (reference sequence). The CDR3 totals 14 residues. The CDR3 spells CSAKLTGVGAPLHF. The CDR3 DNA sequence: TGCAGTGCCAAGCTGACAGGGGTCGGGGCACCCCTCCACTTT.

This clonotype occurred a few times. The V gene is TRBV10-3, the J gene TRBJ1-4; unclear D gene. Germline V gene sequence: CDR1 ENHRY, CDR2 SYGVKD. With 3 bases removed from V and 5 bases from J, the gap between germline ends came to 7 bases. The CDR3 has 13 residues. CDR3 nucleotides: TGTGCCATCAGTGACGGTCGGAATGAAAAACTGTTTTTT. Its protein product is CAISDGRNEKLFF.

CDR3 bases: TGCAGTGCTATTTATACTAGTGCGACAGATACGCAGTATTTT. This encodes CSAIYTSATDTQYF. The chain combines TRBV20-1 with TRBJ2-3, with D tentatively TRBD2 (5 bases). Trimming cost V 4 bases and J 3 bases, with 14 bases left between them. The CDR3 covers 14 residues. Germline values: CDR1 DFQATT, CDR2 SNEGSKA (reference sequence).

This rearrangement joins TRBV27 to TRBJ2-1, with D possibly matching TRBD2 (6 bases). Between the trimmed V and J ends, which lost 7 bases and 3 bases, there was a span of 13 bases. CDR1 is MNHEY, CDR2 SMNVEV, per germline (reference sequence). The CDR3 spans 14 residues. Here the CDR3 DNA reads TGTGCCAGCACCGTCGGAGGGTACTACAATGAGCAGTTCTTC. Encoded protein: CASTVGGYYNEQFF.

This clonotype was seen just once. The gene calls are TRBV6-8 and TRBJ2-5, with 7 bases matching TRBD2. V was clipped by 10 bases and J by 2 bases; unmatched bases: 7. This CDR3 is built from 13 residues. Germline CDR1 reads MNHGY; CDR2 reads SAAAGT. The CDR3 DNA reads TGTGCCAATAAGAGGGAGGGGCAAGAGACCCAGTACTTC. Its protein product is CANKREGQETQYF.

The chain has TRBV20-1 and TRBJ1-6, with D possibly matching TRBD1 (6 bases). Between the trimmed V and J ends, which lost 2 bases and 16 bases, there was a span of 12 bases. The CDR3 extends over 11 amino acids. Germline V gene lookup returns CDR1 DFQATT and CDR2 SNEGSKA (reference sequence). Here the CDR3 reads CSARRRQVLHF. CDR3 bases: TGCAGTGCTAGACGACGACAGGTACTCCACTTT.

This clonotype was picked up a small number of times. V usage is TRBV6-5 and J usage is TRBJ2-3, with a weak D call TRBD2 (5 bases). The CDR3 runs 13 residues. The ends were cut back, 5 bases at V and 2 bases at J, with 8 bases in the middle. Germline CDR1 and CDR2: MNHEY and SVGAGI. In DNA form, the CDR3 reads TGTGCCAGCAGTCGGGATCTCACAGATACGCAGTATTTT. Its protein is CASSRDLTDTQYF.

J is TRBJ2-3 and V is TRBV12-3 or TRBV12-4, with D perhaps matching TRBD1 (6 bases). This CDR3 has 13 amino acids. The V and J ends lost 6 bases and 3 bases respectively, with 10 bases between them. The CDR3 reads CASRRDRTDTQYF. The CDR3 nucleotides are TGTGCCAGCAGACGAGACAGGACAGATACGCAGTATTTT.

The genes are TRBV20-1 and TRBJ2-1, with D hard to call. This CDR3 comprises 14 residues. V was shortened by 3 bases and J by 5 bases, with 14 bases between the two germline ends. The germline V gene has CDR1 DFQATT and CDR2 SNEGSKA (reference sequence). The CDR3 reads CSARHDSHHNEQFF. The CDR3 region has the DNA TGCAGTGCTAGGCACGACTCTCACCACAATGAGCAGTTCTTC.

The table lists this clonotype with many counts. This chain links TRBV7-2 with TRBJ2-3, with 8 nucleotides matching TRBD1. Germline V gene lookup returns CDR1 SGHTA and CDR2 FQGNSA. The ends lost 1 base at V and 6 bases at J; junction bases unmatched: 9. CDR3 length: 16 residues. The CDR3 nucleotides are TGTGCCAGCAGCTTAGGCAGGGCAGGGGGCCTCGATACGCAGTATTTT. Translating it yields CASSLGRAGGLDTQYF. Using reference TRBV7-2 and TRBJ2-3 for the parts outside the CDR3, the full variable domain is GAGVSQSPSNKVTEKGKDVELRCDPISGHTALYWYRQSLGQGLEFLIYFQGNSAPDKSGLPSDRFSAERTGGSVSTLTIQRTQQEDSAVYLCASSLGRAGGLDTQYFGPGTRLTVL.

The V and J genes are TRBV18 and TRBJ2-7, with TRBD2 matching 8 bases. Per germline, CDR1 KGHSH and CDR2 LQKENI. Unmatched junction bases numbered 8, after V lost 4 bases and J lost 3 bases. This CDR3 has 15 residues. In nucleotides, the CDR3 is TGTGCCAGCTCACACACTAGCGGACCAGTCTACGAGCAGTACTTC. Translation: CASSHTSGPVYEQYF.

This rearrangement joins TRBV19 to TRBJ2-3; the D gene is possibly TRBD2 (6 bases). The CDR3 extends over 14 amino acids. From germline, CDR1 is LNHDA and CDR2 SQIVND (reference sequence). V lost 10 bases to trimming and J lost 4 bases, with 18 bases between them. CDR3 region: CATRGGERSDTQYF. As DNA, the CDR3 is TGTGCCACCAGAGGAGGGGAAAGGTCAGATACGCAGTATTTT.

This rearrangement joins TRBV10-1 to TRBJ2-3; 7 bases line up with TRBD2. The germline V gene has CDR1 WNHNN and CDR2 SYGVQD (reference sequence). The V segment lost 0 bases and the J segment 2 bases; nucleotides outside the gene matches: 5. This CDR3 is built from 16 residues. CDR3 in amino acids: CASSESGAGFTDTQYF. CDR3 nucleotides: TGCGCCAGCAGTGAGTCTGGAGCGGGATTCACAGATACGCAGTATTTT.